Listed here are 21 T cell receptor beta chains from one sample, sequenced in a study of CD8+CD57+ T cells in acquired aplastic anemia listed by TCRdb under 2018. Sequenced on an Illumina HiSeq 2000. Profiling of TCR beta VDJ combinations and CDR3 sequences used genomic DNA as the template. Clones were called with MiXCR by TCRdb after fastp trimmed the public reads at Q25, and only in-frame beta chains were retained. CDR3 protein duplicates are merged, each entry listing the most common genes and DNA. For this sample the table gives roughly 180,000 distinct CDR3 sequences, of which around half were detected only once. The ten largest clones take up about 2.9% of the sample. Material for sequencing was sorted CD4+, CD8+, or CD8+CD57+ T cells (not recorded which) from PBMCs. The receptors were gathered from a human donor in good health.

This clonotype was seen at least ten times. The chain has TRBV7-2 and TRBJ2-7; 11 bases match TRBD1. The germline V gene has CDR1 SGHTA and CDR2 FQGNSA. The trim removed 5 bases at V and 3 bases at J, leaving 9 bases unmatched. The CDR3 contains 16 residues. Here the CDR3 DNA reads TGTGCCAGCAGCATTATCGGGACAGGGGGGTACTACGAGCAGTACTTC. Its translation: CASSIIGTGGYYEQYF.

This clonotype was seen ten or more times. J is TRBJ2-7 and V is TRBV4-1; D perhaps matches TRBD2 (6 bases). Trimming removed 4 bases from V and 5 bases from J, with 12 bases in between. This CDR3 is 13 amino acids long. The germline V gene encodes CDR1 MGHRA and CDR2 YSYEKL. CDR3 sequence reads: CASSRRDSNEQYF. DNA of the CDR3: TGCGCCAGCAGCCGCCGGGACTCGAACGAGCAGTACTTC.

This sequence joins TRBV15 and TRBJ2-5; D possibly corresponds to TRBD2 (6 bases). The V gene lost 2 bases and the J gene lost 3 bases, with 19 bases spanning the gap. In germline, CDR1 is LNHNV, CDR2 YYDKDF (reference sequence). The CDR3 is 17 residues long. CDR3 protein: CATSRYAPGLTKETQYF. The CDR3 bases are TGTGCCACCAGCAGATACGCCCCGGGACTCACTAAAGAGACCCAGTACTTC.

Notes on this clonotype: The junction and the germline gene differ at one end; a read error may be behind it. The gene calls are TRBV10-3 and TRBJ2-1, with 12 positions matching TRBD2. Germline CDR1 is ENHRY and CDR2 is SYGVKD. The CDR3 covers 16 residues. CDR3 amino acids: CAISERTSGAHNEQLF. The CDR3, as DNA: TGTGCCATCAGTGAGCGGACTAGCGGGGCTCACAATGAGCAGCTCTTC.

This clonotype has a count of ten or more. The chain recombines TRBV15 with TRBJ1-6, with 8 bases matching TRBD1. Germline values: CDR1 LNHNV, CDR2 YYDKDF (reference sequence). This CDR3 contains 15 residues. The V segment lost 4 bases and the J segment 5 bases; nucleotides outside the gene matches: 4. CDR3 sequence reads: CATSNRQGNNSPLHF. The CDR3 coding sequence is TGTGCCACCAGCAACAGACAGGGGAATAATTCACCCCTCCACTTT. Variable domain in full (rest from reference TRBV15 and TRBJ1-6): DAMVIQNPRYQVTQFGKPVTLSCSQTLNHNVMYWYQQKSSQAPKLLFHYYDKDFNNEADTPDNFQSRRPNTSFCFLDIRSPGLGDTAMYLCATSNRQGNNSPLHFGNGTRLTVT.

This chain links TRBV2 with TRBJ2-3; unclear D gene. This CDR3 region has 9 residues. Looked up from germline, CDR1 is SNHLY and CDR2 is FYNNEI. V was cut by 11 bases and J by 6 bases, with 6 bases left in between. This CDR3 is CAAGDTQYF. As DNA, the CDR3 is TGTGCCGCCGGGGATACGCAGTATTTT.

In the case of this clonotype: A much larger clone differs from this one at a single base, so this may be a read error. This chain uses TRBV2 with TRBJ2-1, with 13 bases matching TRBD2. Germline CDR1 SNHLY, CDR2 FYNNEI. The CDR3 is 15 residues long. Losses at the gene ends were 6 bases for V and 10 bases for J; bases not matched to a gene: 9. CDR3 sequence: CASRYDRLAGGEQFF. The CDR3 DNA reads TGTGCCAGCAGGTACGACCGACTAGCGGGGGGAGAGCAGTTCTTC.

This clonotype was picked up many times. The rearrangement uses TRBV20-1 and TRBJ1-1; TRBD1 is a possible D gene (5 bases). The CDR3 has 17 amino acids. Germline loops: CDR1 DFQATT, CDR2 SNEGSKA (reference sequence). Deletions cut 1 base from V and 4 bases from J, with 22 bases between. The CDR3 is CSARARGPTGALTEAFF. The CDR3 DNA reads TGCAGTGCTAGAGCCCGCGGACCAACCGGGGCCCTCACTGAAGCTTTCTTT.

The table lists this clonotype with a few counts. J is TRBJ2-7 and V is TRBV18; no firm D call. The germline V and J ends were trimmed by 3 bases and 0 bases, with 9 bases remaining between them. The CDR3 length is 14 residues. Germline-derived CDR1 and CDR2 are KGHSH and LQKENI. The CDR3 DNA reads TGTGCCAGCTCACCGACCGAACGCTCCTACGAGCAGTACTTC. Its protein is CASSPTERSYEQYF.

This clonotype was seen at least ten times. The chain combines TRBV5-1 with TRBJ2-1; TRBD2 agrees at 11 bases. The CDR3 runs to 16 residues. Trimming cost V 2 bases and J 5 bases; bases outside gene matches: 6. Germline V lookup: CDR1 SGHRS, CDR2 YFSETQ. The CDR3 protein is CASSFNSGRVHNEQFF. The CDR3 DNA is TGCGCCAGCAGCTTTAATAGCGGGAGGGTCCACAATGAGCAGTTCTTC.

This clonotype was counted many times. V is TRBV19 and J is TRBJ2-1; 8 nucleotides line up with TRBD2. Germline values: CDR1 LNHDA, CDR2 SQIVND (reference sequence). There are 16 residues in the CDR3. V shed 2 bases and J 7 bases; nucleotides not matched to a gene: 10. This CDR3 is CASSILAGGFVNEQFF. The CDR3, as DNA: TGTGCCAGTAGTATACTGGCGGGAGGCTTTGTGAATGAGCAGTTCTTC.

The chain is built from TRBV11-2 and TRBJ1-2; D unresolved. CDR3 length: 16 residues. Trimming removed 2 bases at V and 4 bases at J, with 17 bases between. Germline V CDR1 and CDR2: SGHAT, FQNNGV. The CDR3 DNA sequence: TGTGCCAGCAGCTTAAATGCCGGCCTGGGAGGCTATGGCTACACCTTC. Amino acids: CASSLNAGLGGYGYTF.

The chain recombines TRBV19 with TRBJ2-2, with D uncertain. CDR1 LNHDA and CDR2 SQIVND come from the germline V gene (reference sequence). This CDR3 region has 15 residues. The V end was cut by 7 bases, the J end by 0 bases, with 12 bases between. The CDR3, as DNA: TGTGCCAGTATTGGTGCAGGAACGAACACCGGGGAGCTGTTTTTT. Residues: CASIGAGTNTGELFF.

The V call is TRBV2, the J call TRBJ2-7; D perhaps matches TRBD1 (6 bases). Per the germline V gene, CDR1 is SNHLY and CDR2 is FYNNEI. Between the trimmed V and J ends, which lost 6 bases and 4 bases, there was a span of 13 bases. The CDR3 consists of 13 residues. CDR3 sequence: CASSPQGFYEQYF. The CDR3 nucleotides are TGTGCCAGCAGCCCACAGGGATTTTACGAGCAGTACTTC. Looking up the rest from reference TRBV2 and TRBJ2-7 gives the full variable domain: EPEVTQTPSHQVTQMGQEVILRCVPISNHLYFYWYRQILGQKVEFLVSFYNNEISEKSEIFDDQFSVERPDGSNFTLKIRSTKLEDSAMYFCASSPQGFYEQYFGPGTRLTVT.

Many counts were recorded for this clonotype. The gene calls are TRBV19 and TRBJ1-5; unclear D gene. In germline, CDR1 is LNHDA, CDR2 SQIVND (reference sequence). The CDR3 loop spans 14 amino acids. Trimming took 4 bases from V and 4 from J, leaving 11 bases between them. CDR3 bases: TGTGCCAGTAGTACCTCTGGCATTAATCAGCCCCAGCATTTT. It is translated as CASSTSGINQPQHF.

This clonotype was counted a few times. The chain is built from TRBV6-1 and TRBJ2-7; no firm D call. The CDR3 loop spans 16 amino acids. The V gene lost 6 bases and the J gene lost 2 bases, with 20 bases spanning the gap. Germline V gene data show CDR1 as MNHNS and CDR2 as SASEGT. The DNA of the CDR3 is TGTGCCAGCAGAAAACACGTCTTCCCATCAACCTACGAGCAGTACTTC. Its translation is CASRKHVFPSTYEQYF.

Many counts were recorded for this clonotype. The V and J genes are TRBV5-1 and TRBJ2-3; 8 bases align to TRBD1. The CDR3 runs to 14 residues. The V gene end was trimmed by 7 bases and the J gene end by 0 bases; junction bases not matched to a gene: 4. Germline values: CDR1 SGHRS, CDR2 YFSETQ. In DNA, the CDR3 is TGCGCCAGCCACCGACAGGGGAGCACAGATACGCAGTATTTT. Protein product: CASHRQGSTDTQYF.

This clonotype was recorded many times. The rearrangement links TRBV14 to TRBJ2-7; D remains ambiguous. Germline V gives CDR1 SGHDN, CDR2 FVKESK. The V end lost 1 base, the J end lost 0 bases, and 10 bases lay between the germline ends. CDR3 length: 15 residues. This chain's CDR3 is CASSQVGRSSYEQYF. DNA of the CDR3: TGTGCCAGCAGCCAAGTCGGCCGAAGCTCCTACGAGCAGTACTTC.

The rearrangement joins TRBV15 to TRBJ2-5, with D perhaps TRBD2 (6 bases). Germline V gene lookup returns CDR1 LNHNV and CDR2 YYDKDF (reference sequence). Trimming took off 1 base at V and 4 bases at J, with 13 bases between the two ends. The CDR3 is 15 residues long. In nucleotides, the CDR3 is TGTGCCACCAGCAGAGCTATCGGGAGTAGAGAGACCCAGTACTTC. Its translation: CATSRAIGSRETQYF.

The V gene is TRBV2, the J gene TRBJ1-3, with unresolved D. Germline CDR1 SNHLY, CDR2 FYNNEI. There are 14 residues in the CDR3. Trimming cost V 6 bases and J 0 bases, with 9 bases left between them. CDR3 nucleotides: TGTGCCAGCAGCGTATCTAGCTCTGGAAACACCATATATTTT. This gives the protein CASSVSSSGNTIYF.

This clonotype was detected many times. This rearrangement joins TRBV19 to TRBJ2-7; D is uncertain. Germline assignment: CDR1 LNHDA and CDR2 SQIVND (reference sequence). V was clipped by 6 bases and J by 6 bases, with 15 bases between them. The CDR3 loop spans 13 amino acids. CDR3 bases: TGTGCCAGTAGAGGGTGGTCTGAAGGCGAGCAGTACTTC. Protein: CASRGWSEGEQYF.